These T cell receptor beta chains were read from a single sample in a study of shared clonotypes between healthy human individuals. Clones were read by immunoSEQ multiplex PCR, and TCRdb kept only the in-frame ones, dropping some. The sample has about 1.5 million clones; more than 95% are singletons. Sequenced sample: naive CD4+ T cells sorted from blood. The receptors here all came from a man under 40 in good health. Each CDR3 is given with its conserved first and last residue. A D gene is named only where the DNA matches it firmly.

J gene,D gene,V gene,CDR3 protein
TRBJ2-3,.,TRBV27,CASSIRFQRGTDTQYF
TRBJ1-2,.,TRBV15,CATSRDPGVYGYTF
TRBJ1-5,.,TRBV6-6,CASRYDRTSNQPQHF
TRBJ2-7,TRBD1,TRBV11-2,CASSLRRGQGHLYEQYF
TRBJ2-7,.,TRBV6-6,CASSYLQGRTYEQYF
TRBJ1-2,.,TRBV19,CASGGASYGYTF
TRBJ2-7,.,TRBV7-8,CASSLAEPHEQYF
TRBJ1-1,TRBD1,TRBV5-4,CASSLDPGGESEAFF
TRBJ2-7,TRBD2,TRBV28,CASSSLAGRDYEQYF
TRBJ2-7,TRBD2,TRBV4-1,CASSQERLSGGMSTYEQYF
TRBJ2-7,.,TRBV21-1,CASSIRDRGYEQYF
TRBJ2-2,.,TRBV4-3,CASSQDRGRLYANTGELFF
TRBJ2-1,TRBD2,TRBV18,CASSPLSGGVDEQFF
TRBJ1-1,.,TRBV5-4,CASSSPGTANTEAFF
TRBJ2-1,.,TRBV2,CASSVIYGNEQFF
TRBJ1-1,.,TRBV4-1,CASSQQDGYTAFF
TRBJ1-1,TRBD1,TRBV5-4,CASSIDRGLETTEAFF
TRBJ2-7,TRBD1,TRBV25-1,CASRKGGGIDSYEQYF
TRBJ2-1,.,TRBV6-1,CASTQYVGSYNEQFF
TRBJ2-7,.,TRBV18,CASSPTGAPIYEQYF
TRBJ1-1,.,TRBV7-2,CASSPHQGNTEAFF
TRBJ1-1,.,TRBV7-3,CASSLTGSGTEAFF
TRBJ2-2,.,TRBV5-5,CASSLAGGSTGELFF